This T cell receptor beta chain originates from a study of beta chain features in type 1 diabetes. Study results and limitations: There was no resolution here of whether HLA type influences TCRB rearrangement.

The authors reverse transcribed all of the isolated RNA, so sequencing captured expressed TCRB transcripts. Sequencing was performed with immunoSEQ multiplex PCR; in TCRdb, only in-frame clones are kept and a portion is missing. The sample shows about 360,000 clones, around 13% of them seen only once. V was clipped by 2 bases and J by 3 bases, with 10 bases between them. This CDR3 has 13 amino acids. Germline lookup yields CDR1 SQVTM and CDR2 ANQGSEA. This clone was found a few times. Its antigen is unknown. This chain links TRBV29-1 with TRBJ1-1, with D perhaps matching TRBD1 (6 bases). Sequencing used naive CD4+ T cells from blood. This TCR was sampled from a man between 18 and 29 years old in good health. Here the CDR3 DNA reads TGCAGCGTTGAACCGGGACACTACACTGAAGCTTTCTTT. Translating it yields CSVEPGHYTEAFF.